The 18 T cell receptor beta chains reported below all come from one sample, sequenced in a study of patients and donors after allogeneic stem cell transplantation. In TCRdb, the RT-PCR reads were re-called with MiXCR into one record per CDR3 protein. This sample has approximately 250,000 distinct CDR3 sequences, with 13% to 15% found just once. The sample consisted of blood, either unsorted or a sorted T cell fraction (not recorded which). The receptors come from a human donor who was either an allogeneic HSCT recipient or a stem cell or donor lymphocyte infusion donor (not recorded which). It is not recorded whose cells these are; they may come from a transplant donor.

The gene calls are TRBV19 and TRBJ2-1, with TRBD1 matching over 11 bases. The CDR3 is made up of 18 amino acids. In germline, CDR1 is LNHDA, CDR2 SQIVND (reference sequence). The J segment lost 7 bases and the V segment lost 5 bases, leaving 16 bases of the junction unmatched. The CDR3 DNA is TGTGCCAGTAGTCTGGGACAGGGGGGAGGGAGTGTCGGAAATGAGCAGTTCTTC. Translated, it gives CASSLGQGGGSVGNEQFF.

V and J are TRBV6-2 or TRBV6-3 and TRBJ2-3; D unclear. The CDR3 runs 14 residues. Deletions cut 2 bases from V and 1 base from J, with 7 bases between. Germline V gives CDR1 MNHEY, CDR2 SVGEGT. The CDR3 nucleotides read TGTGCCAGCAGTTACAGGGCAGGCACAGATACGCAGTATTTT. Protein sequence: CASSYRAGTDTQYF.

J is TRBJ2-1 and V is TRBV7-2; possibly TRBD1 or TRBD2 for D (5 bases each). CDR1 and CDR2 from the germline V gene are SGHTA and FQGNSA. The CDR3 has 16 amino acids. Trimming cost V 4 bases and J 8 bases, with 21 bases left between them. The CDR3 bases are TGTGCCAGCAGCTCCCAACCACCGGGACCTTCTGATGAGCAGTTCTTC. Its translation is CASSSQPPGPSDEQFF.

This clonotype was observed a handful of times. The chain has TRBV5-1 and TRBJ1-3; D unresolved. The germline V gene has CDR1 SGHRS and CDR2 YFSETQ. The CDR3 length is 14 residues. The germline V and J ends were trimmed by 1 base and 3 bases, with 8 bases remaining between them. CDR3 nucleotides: TGCGCCAGCAGCTTGACAGTTAATGGAAACACCATATATTTT. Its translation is CASSLTVNGNTIYF.

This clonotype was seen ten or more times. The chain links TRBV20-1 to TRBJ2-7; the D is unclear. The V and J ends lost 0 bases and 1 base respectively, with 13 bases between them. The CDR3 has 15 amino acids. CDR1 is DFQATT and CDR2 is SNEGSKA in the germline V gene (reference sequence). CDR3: CSARDIGRVSYEQYF. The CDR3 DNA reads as TGCAGTGCTAGAGATATCGGTCGGGTTTCCTACGAGCAGTACTTC.

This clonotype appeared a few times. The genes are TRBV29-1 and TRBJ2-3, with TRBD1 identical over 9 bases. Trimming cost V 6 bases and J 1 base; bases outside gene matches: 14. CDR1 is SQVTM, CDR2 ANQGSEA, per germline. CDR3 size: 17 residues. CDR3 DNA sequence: TGCAGCGTCGAAAATTTACAGGGGGCCGGGGGCACAGATACGCAGTATTTT. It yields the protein CSVENLQGAGGTDTQYF.

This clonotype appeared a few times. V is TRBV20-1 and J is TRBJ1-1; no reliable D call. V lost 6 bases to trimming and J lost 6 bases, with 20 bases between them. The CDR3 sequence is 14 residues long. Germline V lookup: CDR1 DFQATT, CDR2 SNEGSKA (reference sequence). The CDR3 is CSAGPARAFAEAFF. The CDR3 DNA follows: TGCAGTGCGGGCCCCGCTAGAGCGTTCGCTGAAGCTTTCTTT.

In DNA form, the CDR3 reads TGTGCCAGCAGTCCGGACAGGGACAGTGGCTACACCTTC. This codes for CASSPDRDSGYTF. The chain carries TRBV7-3 and TRBJ1-2; 8 nucleotides agree with TRBD1. The CDR3 has 13 amino acids. V lost 6 bases to trimming and J lost 7 bases; unmatched junction nucleotides: 7. Per germline, CDR1 SGHTA and CDR2 FQGTGA.

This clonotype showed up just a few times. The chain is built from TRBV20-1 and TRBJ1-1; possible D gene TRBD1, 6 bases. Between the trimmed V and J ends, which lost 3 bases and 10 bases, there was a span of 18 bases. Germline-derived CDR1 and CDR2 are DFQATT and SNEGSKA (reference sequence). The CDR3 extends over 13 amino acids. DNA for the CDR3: TGCAGTGCTAGTAGTAGTGATGAGGGGGTAGCTTTCTTT. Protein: CSASSSDEGVAFF.

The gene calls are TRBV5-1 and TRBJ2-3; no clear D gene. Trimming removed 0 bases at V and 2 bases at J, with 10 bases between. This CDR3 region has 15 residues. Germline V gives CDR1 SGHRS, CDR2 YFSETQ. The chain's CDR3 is CASSLAGRNTDTQYF. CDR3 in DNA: TGCGCCAGCAGCTTGGCCGGTAGAAACACAGATACGCAGTATTTT.

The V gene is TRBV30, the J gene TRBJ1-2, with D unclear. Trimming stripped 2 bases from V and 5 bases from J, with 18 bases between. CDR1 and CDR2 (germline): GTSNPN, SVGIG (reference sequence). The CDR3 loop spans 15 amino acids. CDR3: CAWSRRGIGRYGYTF. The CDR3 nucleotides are TGTGCCTGGAGTCGACGGGGTATCGGAAGGTATGGCTACACCTTC.

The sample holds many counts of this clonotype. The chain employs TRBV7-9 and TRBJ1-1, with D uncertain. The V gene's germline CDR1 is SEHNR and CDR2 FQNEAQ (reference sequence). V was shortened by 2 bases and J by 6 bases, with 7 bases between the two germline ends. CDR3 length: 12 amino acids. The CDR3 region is CASSLYGSEAFF. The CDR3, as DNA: TGTGCCAGCAGCTTATATGGGTCTGAAGCTTTCTTT.

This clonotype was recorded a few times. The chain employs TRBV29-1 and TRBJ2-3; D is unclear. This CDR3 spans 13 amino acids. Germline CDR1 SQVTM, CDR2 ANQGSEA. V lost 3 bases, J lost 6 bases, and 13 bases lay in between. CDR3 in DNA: TGCAGCGTTGAGGGGATTGGGGTCGATACGCAGTATTTT. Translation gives CSVEGIGVDTQYF.

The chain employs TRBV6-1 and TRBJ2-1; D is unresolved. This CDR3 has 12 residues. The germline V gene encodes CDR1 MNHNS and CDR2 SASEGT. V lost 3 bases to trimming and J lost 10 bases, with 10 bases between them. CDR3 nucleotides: TGTGCCAGCAGTGATGGGCCTGGCGAGCAGTTCTTC. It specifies CASSDGPGEQFF.

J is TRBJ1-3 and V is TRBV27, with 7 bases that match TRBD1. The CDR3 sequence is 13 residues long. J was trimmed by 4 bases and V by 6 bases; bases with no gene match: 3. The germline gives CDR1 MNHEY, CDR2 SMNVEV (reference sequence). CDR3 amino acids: CASRTGSGNTIYF. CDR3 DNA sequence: TGTGCCAGCAGGACAGGGTCCGGAAACACCATATATTTT.

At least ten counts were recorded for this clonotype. As DNA, the CDR3 is TGTGCCAGCAGCCAAGATGGCAGCCGAGGCACCGGGGAGCTGTTTTTT. Translated, it gives CASSQDGSRGTGELFF. This chain uses TRBV4-2 with TRBJ2-2, with D hard to call. Trimming cost V 0 bases and J 4 bases, with 12 bases left between them. Germline lookup yields CDR1 LGHNA and CDR2 YNFKEQ. CDR3 length equals 16 residues.

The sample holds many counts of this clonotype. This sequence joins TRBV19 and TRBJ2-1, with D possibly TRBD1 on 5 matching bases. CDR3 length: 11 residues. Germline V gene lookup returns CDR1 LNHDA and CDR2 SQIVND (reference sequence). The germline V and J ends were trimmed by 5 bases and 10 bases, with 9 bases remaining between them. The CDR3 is CASSGRVEQFF. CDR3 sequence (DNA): TGTGCCAGTAGTGGCAGGGTAGAGCAGTTCTTC.

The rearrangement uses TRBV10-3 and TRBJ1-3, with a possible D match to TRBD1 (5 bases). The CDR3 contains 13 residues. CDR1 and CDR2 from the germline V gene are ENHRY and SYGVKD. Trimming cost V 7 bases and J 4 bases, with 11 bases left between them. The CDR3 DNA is TGTGCCATCACAAGACAGCTCGGAAACACCATATATTTT. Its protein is CAITRQLGNTIYF.